A single sample is the source of the 30 T cell receptor beta chains below, sequenced in a study of T-cell reconstitution after alpha-beta-depleted transplantation in children. Researchers prepared the TCRbeta library using unique molecular identifiers, the study reports. TCRdb called the PCR reads again in MiXCR, with one record for every CDR3 protein. The profile shows about 300,000 distinct CDR3 sequences, over 9.5% of them singletons. Sequenced here: PBMCs, sampled before TCRalphabeta/CD19-depleted stem cell transplant. The source is a boy under two years old with acute myeloid leukemia, due to receive a stem cell transplant.

This clonotype was detected ten times or more. The V gene is TRBV4-3, the J gene TRBJ2-7; 7 nucleotides line up with TRBD1. Trimming at V came to 0 bases and at J to 1 base, leaving 6 bases not matched to a gene. This CDR3 has 16 amino acids. The germline V gene encodes CDR1 LGHNA and CDR2 YSLEER. CDR3 in DNA: TGCGCCAGCAGCCAAGAGTGGGACAGTCGGTCCTACGAGCAGTACTTC. Translating gives CASSQEWDSRSYEQYF.

A few counts support this clonotype. The gene calls are TRBV20-1 and TRBJ1-1; possibly TRBD1 for D (6 bases). Germline V gene data show CDR1 as DFQATT and CDR2 as SNEGSKA (reference sequence). This CDR3 region has 12 residues. The CDR3 is CRVGRGSLEAFF. In DNA, the CDR3 is TGCAGGGTGGGCAGGGGTTCCCTTGAAGCTTTCTTT.

The table lists this clonotype with many counts. This rearrangement joins TRBV28 to TRBJ2-4; 8 bases agree with TRBD2. With 6 bases clipped from V and 6 bases from J, the junction kept 10 bases outside the gene matches. CDR1 MDHEN and CDR2 SYDVKM come from the germline V gene. CDR3 length equals 15 residues. DNA of the CDR3: TGTGCCAGCAGAAGTACCGGGACTAGGGGAAACATTCAGTACTTC. Protein sequence: CASRSTGTRGNIQYF.

A note on this clonotype: Just one base apart from a much larger clone, this may be a read error. The chain combines TRBV28 with TRBJ1-2, with D possibly TRBD1 on 6 matching bases. The V gene's germline CDR1 is MDHEN and CDR2 SYDVKM. CDR3 length: 14 amino acids. The CDR3 spells CTSSFFLGQYGYTF. The CDR3 DNA sequence: TGTACCAGCAGTTTCTTCCTCGGACAGTATGGCTACACCTTC.

This clonotype came up many times. V usage is TRBV7-3 and J usage is TRBJ2-1, with 11 nucleotides matching TRBD1. Germline CDR1 SGHTA, CDR2 FQGTGA. Trimming cost V 4 bases and J 5 bases; bases outside gene matches: 1. CDR3 length: 14 amino acids. The DNA for the CDR3 is TGTGCCAGCAGCTGGACAGGGGGCAACAATGAGCAGTTCTTC. This translates into CASSWTGGNNEQFF.

V and J are TRBV10-3 and TRBJ1-6, with D perhaps matching TRBD1 (5 bases). V was pared by 2 bases and J by 7 bases, with 12 bases between. The CDR3 loop spans 15 amino acids. Germline-derived CDR1 and CDR2 are ENHRY and SYGVKD. The CDR3 sequence: CAISEETEANSPLHF. CDR3 DNA: TGTGCCATCAGTGAGGAGACAGAGGCAAATTCACCCCTCCACTTT.

This clonotype was seen a few times. The rearrangement links TRBV3-1 to TRBJ2-1; 10 positions agree with TRBD2. Germline CDR1 reads LGHDT; CDR2 reads YNNKEL (reference sequence). The CDR3 extends over 17 amino acids. The junction had 13 bases not matched to a gene; V was cut back by 4 bases and J by 7 bases. The CDR3 region is CASSRKRGGVAENEQFF. In DNA, the CDR3 is TGTGCCAGCAGCCGAAAGCGGGGGGGCGTCGCGGAAAATGAGCAGTTCTTC.

The table lists this clonotype with many counts. The chain recombines TRBV3-1 with TRBJ2-7; D tentatively fits TRBD1 or TRBD2 (6 bases each). Trimming removed 3 bases at V and 7 bases at J, with 16 bases between. Germline CDR1 reads LGHDT; CDR2 reads YNNKEL (reference sequence). The CDR3 extends over 14 amino acids. CDR3 sequence (DNA): TGTGCCAGCAGCCAGGGGGGCCCCAGGCGGGAGCAGTACTTC. It translates to CASSQGGPRREQYF.

There are many counts of this clonotype. The chain uses TRBV20-1 and TRBJ2-7; 11 bases align to TRBD2. The CDR3 runs 18 residues. Germline V gives CDR1 DFQATT, CDR2 SNEGSKA (reference sequence). The V and J ends lost 0 bases and 3 bases, in that order; junction bases with no gene match: 13. In DNA, the CDR3 is TGCAGTGCTAGAGATCCCGGACGACTAGCGGGATCGCTCTACGAGCAGTACTTC. This encodes CSARDPGRLAGSLYEQYF.

In this sample, this clonotype turned up many times. The chain joins TRBV9 to TRBJ2-7, with D unclear. Germline-derived CDR1 and CDR2 are SGDLS and YYNGEE. V shed 0 bases and J shed 3 bases, with 7 bases lying between them. This CDR3 contains 13 residues. CDR3 amino acids: CASSVVPYYEQYF. DNA of the CDR3: TGTGCCAGCAGCGTAGTCCCTTACTACGAGCAGTACTTC.

The sample holds many counts of this clonotype. V is TRBV4-3 and J is TRBJ2-3, with D unresolved. CDR1 is LGHNA, CDR2 YSLEER, per germline. The CDR3 spans 13 residues. V was trimmed by 4 bases and J by 5 bases, leaving 10 bases between them. CDR3 amino acids: CASSRNWGDTQYF. The CDR3, as DNA: TGCGCCAGCAGCCGGAACTGGGGAGATACGCAGTATTTT.

The rearrangement joins TRBV9 to TRBJ2-2; D call uncertain. This CDR3 has 13 amino acids. In germline, CDR1 is SGDLS, CDR2 YYNGEE. Trimming took off 5 bases at V and 3 bases at J, with 8 bases between the two ends. CDR3 in DNA: TGTGCCAGCAGTCAAGCATACACCGGGGAGCTGTTTTTT. Translated, it gives CASSQAYTGELFF.

The chain joins TRBV11-2 to TRBJ2-5, with TRBD2 as a possible D gene (5 bases). Germline loops: CDR1 SGHAT, CDR2 FQNNGV. The CDR3 extends over 14 amino acids. V lost 2 bases, J lost 5 bases, and 12 bases lay in between. For the CDR3, the DNA is TGTGCCAGCAGCTTATTCGGGGTCAGGGAGACCCAGTACTTC. It specifies CASSLFGVRETQYF.

This clonotype was seen many times. The chain is built from TRBV12-3 or TRBV12-4 and TRBJ2-5, with 9 bases lining up with TRBD2. CDR3 length: 14 amino acids. The J segment lost 2 bases and the V segment lost 7 bases, leaving 5 bases of the junction unmatched. The DNA of the CDR3 is TGTGCCAGCACCAATAGCGGGGGACAAGAGACCCAGTACTTC. As protein: CASTNSGGQETQYF.

The chain is built from TRBV7-2 and TRBJ2-3; D is perhaps TRBD1 or TRBD2 (6 bases each). Between the trimmed V and J ends, which lost 1 base and 7 bases, there was a span of 15 bases. This CDR3 region has 15 residues. Germline values: CDR1 SGHTA, CDR2 FQGNSA. The chain's CDR3 is CASSLGQGRTHTQYF. CDR3 sequence (DNA): TGTGCCAGCAGCTTAGGTCAGGGGAGGACACATACGCAGTATTTT.

This clonotype was seen repeatedly, ten times or more. The CDR3 sequence is CASSILKGKYTEAFF. CDR3 in DNA: TGTGCCAGCAGCATCCTCAAGGGGAAATACACTGAAGCTTTCTTT. The genes are TRBV28 and TRBJ1-1, with a weak D call TRBD1 (5 bases). The CDR3 totals 15 residues. V was trimmed by 6 bases and J by 3 bases, leaving 17 bases between them. Germline CDR1 and CDR2: MDHEN and SYDVKM.

V gene TRBV7-3 combines with J gene TRBJ1-5; unclear D gene. V was cut by 3 bases and J by 4 bases, with 13 bases left in between. CDR1 is SGHTA, CDR2 FQGTGA, per germline. The CDR3 loop spans 15 amino acids. In nucleotides, the CDR3 is TGTGCCAGCAGCTTGTCGGACTCTACGAATCAGCCCCAGCATTTT. Amino acids: CASSLSDSTNQPQHF.

At least ten counts were recorded for this clonotype. J is TRBJ2-7 and V is TRBV7-3; either TRBD1 or TRBD2 may supply D (5 bases each). Trimming left V 5 bases short and J 5 bases short, with 13 bases between. The CDR3 totals 13 residues. The germline gives CDR1 SGHTA, CDR2 FQGTGA. CDR3 sequence (DNA): TGTGCCAGCAGCCCCGGGACCCACGACGAGCAGTACTTC. Amino acids: CASSPGTHDEQYF.

In this sample, this clonotype turned up a few times. The J gene is TRBJ2-2, the V gene TRBV19, with D perhaps TRBD1 or TRBD2 (7 bases each). V shed 9 bases and J shed 0 bases, with 11 bases lying between them. The germline V gene has CDR1 LNHDA and CDR2 SQIVND (reference sequence). The CDR3 is 14 residues long. The CDR3 coding sequence is TGTGCCAGCCAGGGGGGGGCGAACACCGGGGAGCTGTTTTTT. As protein: CASQGGANTGELFF.

Many counts were recorded for this clonotype. The chain combines TRBV27 with TRBJ2-7, with 7 bases identical to TRBD2. The CDR3 extends over 13 amino acids. Trimming took 5 bases from V and 2 from J; bases not matched to a gene: 3. Germline CDR1 is MNHEY and CDR2 is SMNVEV (reference sequence). CDR3 sequence (DNA): TGTGCCAGCAGTAAGGGAGGGGCCTACGAGCAGTACTTC. It codes for CASSKGGAYEQYF.

This clonotype appeared a few times. The gene calls are TRBV14 and TRBJ2-7; 10 bases fit TRBD2. With 2 bases clipped from V and 6 bases from J, the junction kept 10 bases outside the gene matches. CDR1 and CDR2 (germline): SGHDN, FVKESK. This CDR3 region has 16 residues. This CDR3 reads CASSQFVAGGPREQYF. CDR3 DNA sequence: TGTGCCAGCAGCCAATTTGTAGCGGGAGGACCCCGCGAGCAGTACTTC.

The chain has TRBV11-2 and TRBJ2-7; no reliable D call. The CDR3 sequence is 10 residues long. Germline V gene sequence: CDR1 SGHAT, CDR2 FQNNGV. V was clipped by 11 bases and J by 2 bases, with 7 bases between them. This CDR3 is CACGTYEQYF. In nucleotides, the CDR3 is TGTGCCTGCGGTACCTACGAGCAGTACTTC.

This clonotype has ten or more counts. The chain couples TRBV6-5 to TRBJ2-6; D gene ambiguous. There are 17 residues in the CDR3. CDR1 MNHEY and CDR2 SVGAGI come from the germline V gene. Trimming pared 3 bases from V and 0 bases from J, leaving 12 bases between. This chain's CDR3 is CASSYRYSPSGANVLTF. The CDR3 DNA follows: TGTGCCAGCAGTTATAGGTACAGCCCCTCTGGGGCCAACGTCCTGACTTTC.

The gene calls are TRBV9 and TRBJ2-3; 12 bases are shared with TRBD1. The CDR3 is 16 residues long. Germline CDR1 is SGDLS and CDR2 is YYNGEE. V lost 4 bases and J lost 3; bases outside the gene matches: 6. CDR3 sequence (DNA): TGTGCCAGCAGCTCCGGGACAGGGGGCATAACAGATACGCAGTATTTT. Its protein is CASSSGTGGITDTQYF.

CDR3: CASSWVTGGLYEQYF. The DNA of the CDR3 is TGTGCCAGCAGCTGGGTCACAGGGGGCCTTTACGAGCAGTACTTC. The gene calls are TRBV5-5 and TRBJ2-7; TRBD1 matches at 9 bases. With 3 bases clipped from V and 4 bases from J, the junction kept 8 bases outside the gene matches. The germline CDR1 and CDR2 sequences are SGHKS and YYEKEE (reference sequence). The CDR3 contains 15 residues.

This clonotype was counted many times. The chain combines TRBV6-5 with TRBJ1-4; TRBD1 might be the D (5 bases). Trimming left V 0 bases short and J 4 bases short, with 15 bases between. CDR3 length: 17 amino acids. Per germline, CDR1 MNHEY and CDR2 SVGAGI. CDR3 sequence (DNA): TGTGCCAGCAGTTACTCGTTTCCCCAGGGAGGTAATGAAAAACTGTTTTTT. Translating it yields CASSYSFPQGGNEKLFF.

Comment on this clonotype: A much larger clone differs by one base, so this may be a read error. This rearrangement joins TRBV7-8 to TRBJ2-1; D is undetermined. V was trimmed by 3 bases and J by 7 bases, leaving 10 bases between them. The CDR3 covers 13 residues. Germline V gene sequence: CDR1 SGHVS, CDR2 FQNEAQ. The CDR3 is CASSFPGRNEQFF. The CDR3 coding sequence is TGTGCCAGCAGCTTCCCTGGTCGTAATGAGCAGTTCTTC.

Note on this clonotype: At one end the junction does not follow the germline gene, possibly because of a read error. This sequence joins TRBV20-1 and TRBJ2-1; the match to TRBD2 covers 7 bases. Looked up from germline, CDR1 is DFQATT and CDR2 is SNEGSKA (reference sequence). The length of the CDR3 is 15 residues. The DNA for the CDR3 is TGCAGTGCTAGGGTCGTTAGCGGGTTCTACAATCAGCAGTTCTTC. It encodes CSARVVSGFYNQQFF.

This clonotype was observed a handful of times. V is TRBV20-1 and J is TRBJ1-6, with a weak D call TRBD1 (5 bases). The CDR3 is made up of 18 amino acids. The V gene lost 2 bases and the J gene lost 4 bases, with 21 bases spanning the gap. Germline V gene sequence: CDR1 DFQATT, CDR2 SNEGSKA (reference sequence). The CDR3 loop is CSARIPTETSFYNSPLHF. CDR3 in DNA: TGCAGTGCTAGAATTCCGACAGAAACCTCCTTTTATAATTCACCCCTCCACTTT.

At least ten counts were recorded for this clonotype. The chain employs TRBV20-1 and TRBJ1-6; D is perhaps TRBD1 (6 bases). The CDR3 runs 15 residues. V was shortened by 3 bases and J by 2 bases, with 11 bases between the two germline ends. Germline V gene lookup returns CDR1 DFQATT and CDR2 SNEGSKA (reference sequence). The CDR3 nucleotides are TGCAGTGCTAGGAGGAGGGGGGCCTATAATTCACCCCTCCACTTT. This gives the protein CSARRRGAYNSPLHF.